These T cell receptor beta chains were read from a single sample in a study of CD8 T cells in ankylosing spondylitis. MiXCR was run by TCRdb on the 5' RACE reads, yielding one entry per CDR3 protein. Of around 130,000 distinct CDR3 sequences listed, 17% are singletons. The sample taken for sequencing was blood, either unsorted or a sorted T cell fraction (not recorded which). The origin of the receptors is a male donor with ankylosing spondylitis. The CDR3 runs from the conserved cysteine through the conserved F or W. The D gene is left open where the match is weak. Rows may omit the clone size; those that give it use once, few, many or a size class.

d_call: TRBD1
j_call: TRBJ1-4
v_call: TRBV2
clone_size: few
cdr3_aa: CASSMGQGVEKLFF
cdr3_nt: TGTGCCAGCAGTATGGGACAGGGAGTTGAAAAACTGTTTTTT

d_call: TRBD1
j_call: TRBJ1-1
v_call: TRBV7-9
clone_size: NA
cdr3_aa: CASSGPGGNTEAFF
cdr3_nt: TGTGCCAGCAGCGGGCCAGGGGGGAACACTGAAGCTTTCTTT

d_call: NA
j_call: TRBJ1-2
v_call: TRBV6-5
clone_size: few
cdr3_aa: CASSSSGGDDGYTF
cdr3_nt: TGTGCCAGCAGTTCCTCGGGAGGGGACGACGGCTACACCTTC

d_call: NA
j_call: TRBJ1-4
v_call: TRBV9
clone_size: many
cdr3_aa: CASSVDGTNEKLFF
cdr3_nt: TGTGCCAGCAGCGTAGACGGAACTAATGAAAAACTGTTTTTT

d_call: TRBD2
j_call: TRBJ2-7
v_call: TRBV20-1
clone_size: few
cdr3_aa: CSARDPTSGNYEQYF
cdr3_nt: TGCAGTGCTAGAGATCCTACTAGCGGGAATTACGAGCAGTACTTC

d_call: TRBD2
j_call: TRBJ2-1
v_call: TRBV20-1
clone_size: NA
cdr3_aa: CSAREGLAGAHGNEQFF
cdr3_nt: TGCAGTGCTAGAGAAGGACTAGCGGGAGCTCATGGGAATGAGCAGTTCTTC

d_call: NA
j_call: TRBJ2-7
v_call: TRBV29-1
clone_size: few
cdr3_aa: CSVVEGPAYEQYF
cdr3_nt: TGCAGCGTTGTTGAAGGGCCCGCCTACGAGCAGTACTTC

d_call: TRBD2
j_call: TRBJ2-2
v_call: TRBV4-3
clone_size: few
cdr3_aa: CASSQGPGLAAQGNTGELFF
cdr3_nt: TGCGCCAGCAGCCAAGGCCCGGGACTAGCGGCCCAGGGGAACACCGGGGAGCTGTTTTTT

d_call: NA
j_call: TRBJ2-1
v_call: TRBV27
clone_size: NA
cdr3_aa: CASSFGPSGQGANEQFF
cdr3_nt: TGTGCCAGCAGTTTCGGTCCTAGCGGCCAGGGGGCCAATGAGCAGTTCTTC

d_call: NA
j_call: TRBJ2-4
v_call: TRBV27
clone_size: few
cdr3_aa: CASRDGTYLAKNIQYF
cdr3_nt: TGTGCCAGCAGGGACGGGACGTACCTAGCCAAAAACATTCAGTACTTC

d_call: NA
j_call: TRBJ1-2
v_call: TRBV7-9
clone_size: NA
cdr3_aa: CASSLVLAGIGYTF
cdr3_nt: TGTGCCAGCAGCTTAGTATTGGCAGGCATTGGCTACACCTTC

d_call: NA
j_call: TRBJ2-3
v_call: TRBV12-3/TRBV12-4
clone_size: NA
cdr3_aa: CASSFFVPAQDTQYF
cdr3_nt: TGTGCCAGCAGTTTCTTTGTTCCTGCACAAGATACGCAGTATTTT

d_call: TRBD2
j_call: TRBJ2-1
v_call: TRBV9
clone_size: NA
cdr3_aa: CASSTGLALSHEQFF
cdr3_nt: TGTGCCAGCAGCACAGGACTAGCCCTTTCCCATGAGCAGTTCTTC

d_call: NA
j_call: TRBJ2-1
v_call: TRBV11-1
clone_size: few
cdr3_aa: CASSLQSEQFF
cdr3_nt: TGTGCCAGCAGTCTTCAAAGTGAGCAGTTCTTC

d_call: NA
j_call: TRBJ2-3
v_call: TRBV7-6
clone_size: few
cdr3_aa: CASRGTLDTQYF
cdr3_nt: TGTGCCAGCAGGGGAACATTAGATACGCAGTATTTT

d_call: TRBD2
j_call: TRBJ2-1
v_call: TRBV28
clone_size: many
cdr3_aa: CASSPIRGGGLAELYNEQFF
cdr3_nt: TGTGCCAGCAGTCCCATAAGGGGAGGGGGACTAGCCGAATTATACAATGAGCAGTTCTTC

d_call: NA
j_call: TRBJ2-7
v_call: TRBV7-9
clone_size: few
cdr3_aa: CASSPQAHEQYF
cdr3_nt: TGTGCCAGCAGCCCCCAAGCACACGAGCAGTACTTC

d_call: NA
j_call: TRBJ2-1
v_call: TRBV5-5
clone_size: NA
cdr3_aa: CASSLAGESYNEQFF
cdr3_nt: TGTGCCAGCAGCTTGGCCGGGGAATCCTACAATGAGCAGTTCTTC

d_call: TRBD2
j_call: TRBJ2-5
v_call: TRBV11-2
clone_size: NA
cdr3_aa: CASSPEAGLGVQTQYF
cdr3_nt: TGTGCCAGCAGCCCTGAAGCGGGGTTAGGGGTCCAGACCCAGTACTTC

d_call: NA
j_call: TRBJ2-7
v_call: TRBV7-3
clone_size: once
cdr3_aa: CASSEDSTYEQYF
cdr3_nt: TGTGCCAGCAGCGAGGACTCTACCTACGAGCAGTACTTC

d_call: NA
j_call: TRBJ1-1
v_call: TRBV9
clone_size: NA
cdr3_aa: CASSVEGVNTEAFF
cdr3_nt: TGTGCCAGCAGCGTAGAAGGGGTGAACACTGAAGCTTTCTTT

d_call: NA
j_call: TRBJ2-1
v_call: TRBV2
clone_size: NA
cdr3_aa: CASRGPEQFF
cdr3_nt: TGTGCCAGCAGAGGGCCCGAGCAGTTCTTC

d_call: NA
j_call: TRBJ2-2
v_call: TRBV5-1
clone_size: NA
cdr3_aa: CASSLGLYTGELFF
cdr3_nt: TGCGCCAGCAGCTTGGGACTTTACACCGGGGAGCTGTTTTTT

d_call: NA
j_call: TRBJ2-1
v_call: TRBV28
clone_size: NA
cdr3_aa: CASSFVSGMEEFF
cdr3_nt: TGTGCCAGCAGTTTTGTTTCCGGGATGGAAGAGTTCTTC

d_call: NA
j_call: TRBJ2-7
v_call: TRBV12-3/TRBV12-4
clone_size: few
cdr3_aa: CASSLAFSYEQYF
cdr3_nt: TGTGCCAGCAGTTTAGCATTCTCCTACGAGCAGTACTTC

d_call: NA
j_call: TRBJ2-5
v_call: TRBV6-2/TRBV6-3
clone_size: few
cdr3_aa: CASSLWASQETQYF
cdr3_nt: TGTGCCAGCAGTCTGTGGGCGTCCCAAGAGACCCAGTACTTC

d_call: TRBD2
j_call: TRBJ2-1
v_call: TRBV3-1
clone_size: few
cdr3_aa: CASSQGSGRTNEQFF
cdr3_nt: TGTGCCAGCAGCCAAGGGAGCGGGAGGACCAATGAGCAGTTCTTC

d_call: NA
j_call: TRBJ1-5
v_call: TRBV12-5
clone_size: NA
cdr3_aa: CASGGHLHWPQHF
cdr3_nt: TGTGCTAGTGGTGGACATCTCCACTGGCCCCAGCATTTT

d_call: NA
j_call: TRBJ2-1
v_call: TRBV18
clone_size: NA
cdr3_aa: CASSRTQRANNEQFF
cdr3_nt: TGTGCCAGCTCACGGACCCAGCGAGCCAACAATGAGCAGTTCTTC

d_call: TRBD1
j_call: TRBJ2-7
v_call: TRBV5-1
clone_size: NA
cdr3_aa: CASSSGQGWEQYF
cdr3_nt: TGCGCCAGCAGCTCAGGACAGGGGTGGGAGCAGTACTTC

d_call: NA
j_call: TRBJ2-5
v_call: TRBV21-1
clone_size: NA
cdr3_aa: CASSKGGGIRPRETQYF
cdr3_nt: TGTGCCAGCAGCAAAGGGGGAGGGATTAGGCCCCGAGAGACCCAGTACTTC

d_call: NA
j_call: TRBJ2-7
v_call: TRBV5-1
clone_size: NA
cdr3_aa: CASSLAGNNEQYF
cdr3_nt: TGCGCCAGCAGCTTGGCAGGGAACAACGAGCAGTACTTC

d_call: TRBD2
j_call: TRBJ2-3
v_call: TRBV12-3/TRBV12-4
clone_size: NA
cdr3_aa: CASSSLTSGSADTQYF
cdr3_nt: TGTGCCAGCAGTTCCCTGACTAGCGGGAGCGCAGATACGCAGTATTTT

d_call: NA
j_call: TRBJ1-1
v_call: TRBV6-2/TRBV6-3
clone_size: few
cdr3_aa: CASQDSMNTEAFF
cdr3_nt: TGTGCCAGCCAGGACTCCATGAACACTGAAGCTTTCTTT

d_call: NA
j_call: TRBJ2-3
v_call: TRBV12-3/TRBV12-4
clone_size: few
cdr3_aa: CASSLPRGTQYF
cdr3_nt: TGTGCCAGCAGTTTACCCCGCGGAACGCAGTATTTT

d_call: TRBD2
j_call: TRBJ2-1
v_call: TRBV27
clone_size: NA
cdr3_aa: CASSGLAGGNEQFF
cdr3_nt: TGTGCCAGCAGTGGTCTAGCGGGAGGCAATGAGCAGTTCTTC

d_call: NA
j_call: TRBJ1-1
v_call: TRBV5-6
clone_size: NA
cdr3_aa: CASSFSYRQSNTEAFF
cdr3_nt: TGTGCCAGCAGCTTTTCTTACCGACAGTCGAACACTGAAGCTTTCTTT

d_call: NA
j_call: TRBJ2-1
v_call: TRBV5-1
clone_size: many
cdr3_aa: CASSLALGVRNEQFF
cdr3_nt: TGCGCCAGCAGCTTGGCATTAGGGGTGAGGAATGAGCAGTTCTTC

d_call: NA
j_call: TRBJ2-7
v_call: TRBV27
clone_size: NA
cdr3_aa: CASSLQGGLWKYEQYF
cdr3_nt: TGTGCCAGCAGTCTGCAAGGCGGGTTATGGAAGTACGAGCAGTACTTC

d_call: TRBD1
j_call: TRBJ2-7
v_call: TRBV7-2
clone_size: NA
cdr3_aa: CASSETLGGFYEQYF
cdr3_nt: TGTGCCAGCAGCGAAACCTTAGGGGGCTTCTACGAGCAGTACTTC

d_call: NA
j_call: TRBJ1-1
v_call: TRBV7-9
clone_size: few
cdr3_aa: CASSTPRAGLMADEAFF
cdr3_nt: TGTGCCAGCAGCACCCCTAGGGCAGGACTTATGGCAGATGAAGCTTTCTTT

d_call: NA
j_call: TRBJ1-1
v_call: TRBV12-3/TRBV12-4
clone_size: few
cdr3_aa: CASSLGLAGNTEAFF
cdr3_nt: TGTGCCAGCAGCCTAGGGTTAGCAGGGAACACTGAAGCTTTCTTT

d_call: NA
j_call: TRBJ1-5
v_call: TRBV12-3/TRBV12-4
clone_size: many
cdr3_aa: CASTLGPTGNQPQHF
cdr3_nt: TGTGCCAGCACCTTGGGACCAACGGGCAATCAGCCCCAGCATTTT

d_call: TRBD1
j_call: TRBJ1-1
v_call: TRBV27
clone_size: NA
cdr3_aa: CASSQTGGHTEAFF
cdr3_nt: TGTGCCAGCAGTCAGACAGGGGGGCACACTGAAGCTTTCTTT

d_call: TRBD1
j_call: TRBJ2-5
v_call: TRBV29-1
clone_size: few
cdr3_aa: CSVRGTGRLTQYF
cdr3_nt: TGCAGCGTGCGCGGGACAGGGCGATTAACCCAGTACTTC

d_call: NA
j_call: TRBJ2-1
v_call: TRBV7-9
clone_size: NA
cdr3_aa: CASSPTVPATAYNEQFF
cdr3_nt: TGTGCCAGCAGCCCTACTGTACCCGCGACAGCCTACAATGAGCAGTTCTTC

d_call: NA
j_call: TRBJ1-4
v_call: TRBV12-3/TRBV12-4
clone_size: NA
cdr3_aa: CASSLKTWGTNEKLFF
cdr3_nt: TGTGCCAGCAGTTTAAAAACCTGGGGGACTAATGAAAAACTGTTTTTT

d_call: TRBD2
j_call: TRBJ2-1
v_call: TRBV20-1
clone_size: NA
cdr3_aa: CSAGLPGLAGAYNEQFF
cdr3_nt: TGCAGTGCTGGATTACCGGGACTAGCGGGAGCCTACAATGAGCAGTTCTTC

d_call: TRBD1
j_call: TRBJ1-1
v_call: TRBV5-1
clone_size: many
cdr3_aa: CASSLTGVNTEAFF
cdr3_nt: TGCGCCAGCAGCCTGACAGGGGTGAACACTGAAGCTTTCTTT

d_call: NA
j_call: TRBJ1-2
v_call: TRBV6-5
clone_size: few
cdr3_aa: CASSYSHFNYGYTF
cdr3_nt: TGTGCCAGCAGTTACTCGCATTTTAACTATGGCTACACCTTC

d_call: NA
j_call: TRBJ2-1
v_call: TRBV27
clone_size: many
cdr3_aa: CASSLRGRGYEQFF
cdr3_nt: TGTGCCAGCAGTCTCCGGGGTAGGGGCTATGAGCAGTTCTTC

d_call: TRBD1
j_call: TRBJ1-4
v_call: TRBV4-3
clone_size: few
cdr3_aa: CASSQAHRGAGEKLFF
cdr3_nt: TGCGCCAGCAGCCAAGCCCACAGGGGAGCGGGTGAAAAACTGTTTTTT

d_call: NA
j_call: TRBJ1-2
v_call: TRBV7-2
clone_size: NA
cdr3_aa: CASSLPPGGDYTF
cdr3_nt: TGTGCCAGCAGCTTACCCCCCGGGGGCGACTACACCTTC

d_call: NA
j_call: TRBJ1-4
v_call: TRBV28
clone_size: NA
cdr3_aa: CASSLRYTNEKLFF
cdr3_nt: TGTGCCAGCAGCCTCAGGTACACTAATGAAAAACTGTTTTTT

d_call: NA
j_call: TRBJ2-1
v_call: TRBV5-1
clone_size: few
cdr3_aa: CASSLAGPLTYNEQFF
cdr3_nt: TGCGCCAGCAGCTTAGCCGGCCCCCTGACCTACAATGAGCAGTTCTTC

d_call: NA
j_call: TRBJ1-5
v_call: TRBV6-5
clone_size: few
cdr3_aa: CASSYSPSYQPQHF
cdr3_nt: TGTGCCAGCAGTTACTCGCCCTCCTATCAGCCCCAGCATTTT

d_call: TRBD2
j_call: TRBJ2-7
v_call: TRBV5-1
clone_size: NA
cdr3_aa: CASSLDAGVEQYF
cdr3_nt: TGCGCCAGCAGCTTGGACGCGGGAGTCGAGCAGTACTTC

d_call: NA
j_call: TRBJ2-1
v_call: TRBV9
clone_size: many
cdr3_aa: CASSVGGQNNEQFF
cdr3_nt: TGTGCCAGCAGCGTAGGTGGACAGAACAATGAGCAGTTCTTC